This is a list of T cell receptor beta chains from one sample in a study of blood T cell repertoires in COVID-19. The repertoire was sequenced with immunoSEQ multiplex PCR; TCRdb's copy has only in-frame clones and lacks some. Of 140,000 or so clones listed, roughly 82% are singletons. The sequencing input was peripheral blood. The receptors derive from a human donor in a cohort sampled during active COVID-19. Each CDR3 is given with its conserved first and last residue. A D gene is named only where the DNA matches it firmly. Clone size is shown for a subset of rows, as once, few, many or a class of expanded clone.

TRBJ2-1	NA	TRBV5-1	NA	CASSLSPANNEQFF	TGCGCCAGCAGCTTGTCCCCAGCGAACAATGAGCAGTTCTTC
TRBJ1-4	NA	TRBV29-1	NA	CSARTVSGEKLFF	TGCAGCGCCCGGACAGTCTCGGGTGAAAAACTGTTTTTT
TRBJ1-2	NA	TRBV6-5	NA	CASSYRGGYTF	TGTGCCAGCAGTTACAGGGGCGGCTACACCTTC
TRBJ2-7	NA	TRBV14	NA	CASSQVGNPPYEQYF	TGTGCCAGCAGCCAAGTTGGCAATCCACCGTACGAGCAGTACTTC
TRBJ1-2	NA	TRBV6-2/TRBV6-3	NA	CASSTYRDHYGYTF	TGTGCCAGCAGTACCTACAGGGATCACTATGGCTACACCTTC
TRBJ2-1	NA	TRBV5-4	TRBD2	CASSRVGTRDDEQFF	TGTGCCAGCAGCCGAGTCGGGACTAGAGACGATGAGCAGTTCTTC
TRBJ1-2	once	TRBV30	NA	CAWLQDSYGYTF	TGTGCCTGGCTCCAGGACAGCTATGGCTACACCTTC
TRBJ2-2	NA	TRBV3-1/TRBV3-2	NA	CASTPAPAGYTGELFF	TGTGCCAGCACCCCGGCCCCGGCAGGCTACACCGGGGAGCTGTTTTTT
TRBJ1-1	NA	TRBV11-1	NA	CASSSSSGAPEAFF	TGTGCCAGCAGCTCCTCTTCAGGGGCGCCAGAAGCTTTCTTT
TRBJ2-1	NA	TRBV9	NA	CASSVDSWGGHNEQFF	TGTGCCAGCAGCGTAGATTCTTGGGGGGGCCACAATGAGCAGTTCTTC
TRBJ2-6	NA	TRBV7-8	NA	CASSLGAGVAGANVLTF	TGTGCCAGCAGCTTAGGGGCAGGGGTAGCTGGGGCCAACGTCCTGACTTTC
TRBJ1-5	NA	TRBV21-1	NA	CASSKENPGVPGGHQPQHF	TGTGCCAGCAGCAAAGAGAACCCGGGGGTGCCGGGAGGTCATCAGCCCCAGCATTTT
TRBJ2-3	NA	TRBV2	NA	CASSDGKSYTQYF	TGTGCCAGCAGTGACGGGAAGTCCTATACGCAGTATTTT
TRBJ2-7	NA	TRBV6-5	NA	CASLDRSYEQYF	TGTGCCAGCCTCGACAGGTCCTACGAGCAGTACTTC
TRBJ1-1	once	TRBV6-5	NA	CASSSQDTEAFF	TGTGCCAGCAGTTCCCAGGACACTGAAGCTTTCTTT
TRBJ1-2	NA	TRBV3-1/TRBV3-2	NA	CASSQAGGSGIYGYTF	TGTGCCAGCAGCCAAGCTGGGGGGAGCGGGATATATGGCTACACCTTC
TRBJ2-7	NA	TRBV29-1	NA	CSVGSWQGEQYF	TGCAGCGTTGGATCTTGGCAGGGCGAGCAGTACTTC
TRBJ1-5	medium-sized	TRBV6-6	TRBD1	CASDTGDSNQPQHF	TGTGCCAGCGATACAGGGGATAGCAATCAGCCCCAGCATTTT
TRBJ1-5	NA	TRBV6-1	TRBD1	CASSDYRGGPQHF	TGTGCCAGCAGTGATTACAGGGGGGGTCCCCAGCATTTT
TRBJ2-3	NA	TRBV20-1	TRBD1	CSASGTGGTDTQYF	TGCAGTGCTAGTGGTACAGGGGGCACAGATACGCAGTATTTT
TRBJ2-7	once	TRBV7-8	TRBD1	CASSWATGVSYEQYF	TGTGCCAGCAGCTGGGCGACAGGGGTTTCCTACGAGCAGTACTTC
TRBJ1-2	NA	TRBV4-2	NA	CASSRTEGVGYTF	TGTGCCAGCAGCCGGACAGAGGGAGTCGGCTACACCTTC
TRBJ2-3	NA	TRBV4-1	NA	CASSHSSGADTQYF	TGCGCCAGCAGCCATTCGTCAGGGGCAGATACGCAGTATTTT
TRBJ2-3	few	TRBV18	NA	CASSPKGQGSTLGTDTQYF	TGTGCCAGCTCACCAAAGGGACAAGGGTCAACTCTGGGCACAGATACGCAGTATTTT